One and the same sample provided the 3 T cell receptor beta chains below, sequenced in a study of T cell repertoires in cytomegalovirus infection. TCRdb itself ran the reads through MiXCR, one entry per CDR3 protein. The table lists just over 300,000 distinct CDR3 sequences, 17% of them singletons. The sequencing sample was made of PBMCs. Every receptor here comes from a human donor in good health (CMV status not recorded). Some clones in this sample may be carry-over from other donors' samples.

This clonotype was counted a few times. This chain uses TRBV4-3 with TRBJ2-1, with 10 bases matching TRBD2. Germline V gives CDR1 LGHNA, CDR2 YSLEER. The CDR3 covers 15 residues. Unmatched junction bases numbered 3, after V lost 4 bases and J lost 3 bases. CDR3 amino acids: CASSLQRGGYNEQFF. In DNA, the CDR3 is TGCGCCAGCAGCCTTCAGCGGGGGGGCTACAATGAGCAGTTCTTC.

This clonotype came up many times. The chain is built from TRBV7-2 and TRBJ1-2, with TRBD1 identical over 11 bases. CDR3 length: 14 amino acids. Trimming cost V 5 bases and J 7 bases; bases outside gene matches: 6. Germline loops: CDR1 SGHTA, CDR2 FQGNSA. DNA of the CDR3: TGTGCCAGCAGCCAGGACAGGGGGCAACGTGGCTACACCTTC. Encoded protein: CASSQDRGQRGYTF. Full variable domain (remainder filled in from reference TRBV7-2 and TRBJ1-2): GAGVSQSPSNKVTEKGKDVELRCDPISGHTALYWYRQSLGQGLEFLIYFQGNSAPDKSGLPSDRFSAERTGGSVSTLTIQRTQQEDSAVYLCASSQDRGQRGYTFGSGTRLTVV.

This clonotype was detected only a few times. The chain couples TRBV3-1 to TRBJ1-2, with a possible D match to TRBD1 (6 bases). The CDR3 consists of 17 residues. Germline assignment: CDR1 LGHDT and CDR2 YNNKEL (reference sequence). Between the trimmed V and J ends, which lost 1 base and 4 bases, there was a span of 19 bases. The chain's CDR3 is CASSQGQGTLTTYGYTF. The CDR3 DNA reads TGTGCCAGCAGCCAAGGGCAGGGGACACTAACTACCTATGGCTACACCTTC. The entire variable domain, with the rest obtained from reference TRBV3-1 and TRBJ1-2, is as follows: DTAVSQTPKYLVTQMGNDKSIKCEQNLGHDTMYWYKQDSKKFLKIMFSYNNKELIINETVPNRFSPKSPDKAHLNLHINSLELGDSAVYFCASSQGQGTLTTYGYTFGSGTRLTVV.